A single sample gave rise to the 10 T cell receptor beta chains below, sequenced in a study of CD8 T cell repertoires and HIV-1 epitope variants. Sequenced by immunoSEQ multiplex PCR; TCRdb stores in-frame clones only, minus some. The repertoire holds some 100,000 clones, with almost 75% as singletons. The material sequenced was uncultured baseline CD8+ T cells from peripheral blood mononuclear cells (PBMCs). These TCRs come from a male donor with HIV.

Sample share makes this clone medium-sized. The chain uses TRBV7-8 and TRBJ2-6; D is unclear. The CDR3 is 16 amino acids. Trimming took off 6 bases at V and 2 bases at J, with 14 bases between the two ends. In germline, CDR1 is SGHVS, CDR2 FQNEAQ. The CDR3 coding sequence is TGTGCCAGCAGTGCCGAAGACAAGGCTGGGGCCAACGTCCTGACTTTC. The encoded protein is CASSAEDKAGANVLTF.

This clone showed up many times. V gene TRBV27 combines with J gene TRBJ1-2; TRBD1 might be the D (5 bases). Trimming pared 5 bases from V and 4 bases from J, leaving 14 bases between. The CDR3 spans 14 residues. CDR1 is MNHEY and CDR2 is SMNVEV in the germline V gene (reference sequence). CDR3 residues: CASSRGPDSYGYTF. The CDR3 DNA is TGTGCCAGCAGTAGGGGCCCCGACAGCTATGGCTACACCTTC.

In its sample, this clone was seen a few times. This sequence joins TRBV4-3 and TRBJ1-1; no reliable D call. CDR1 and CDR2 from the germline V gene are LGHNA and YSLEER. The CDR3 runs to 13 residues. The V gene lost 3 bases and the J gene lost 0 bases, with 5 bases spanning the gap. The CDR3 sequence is CASSQDMNTEAFF. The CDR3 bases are TGCGCCAGCAGCCAGGATATGAACACTGAAGCTTTCTTT.

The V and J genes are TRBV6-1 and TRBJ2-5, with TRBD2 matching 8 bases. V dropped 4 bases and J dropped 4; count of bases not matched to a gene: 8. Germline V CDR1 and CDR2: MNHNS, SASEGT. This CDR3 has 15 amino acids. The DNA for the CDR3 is TGTGCCAGCAGTGCGAACCGGGGACTAGGAGAGACCCAGTACTTC. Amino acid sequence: CASSANRGLGETQYF.

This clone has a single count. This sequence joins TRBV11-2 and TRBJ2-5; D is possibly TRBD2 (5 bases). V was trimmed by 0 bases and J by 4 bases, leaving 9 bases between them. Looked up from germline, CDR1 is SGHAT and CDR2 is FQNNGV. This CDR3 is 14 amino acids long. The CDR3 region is CASSLESSRETQYF. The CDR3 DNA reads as TGTGCCAGCAGCTTAGAGTCTAGCAGAGAGACCCAGTACTTC. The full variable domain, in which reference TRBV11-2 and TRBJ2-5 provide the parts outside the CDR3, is EAGVAQSPRYKIIEKRQSVAFWCNPISGHATLYWYQQILGQGPKLLIQFQNNGVVDDSQLPKDRFSAERLKGVDSTLKIQPAKLEDSAVYLCASSLESSRETQYFGPGTRLLVL.

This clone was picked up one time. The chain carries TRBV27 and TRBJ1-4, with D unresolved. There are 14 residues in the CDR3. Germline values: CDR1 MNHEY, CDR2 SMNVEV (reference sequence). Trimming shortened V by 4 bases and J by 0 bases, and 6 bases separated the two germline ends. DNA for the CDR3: TGTGCCAGCAGTTCCCTCGCAACTAATGAAAAACTGTTTTTT. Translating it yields CASSSLATNEKLFF.

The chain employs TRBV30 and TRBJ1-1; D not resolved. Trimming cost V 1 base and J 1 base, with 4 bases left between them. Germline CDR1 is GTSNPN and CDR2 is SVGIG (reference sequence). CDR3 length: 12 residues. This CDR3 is CAWSGRNTEAFF. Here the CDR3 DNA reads TGTGCCTGGAGTGGAAGGAACACTGAAGCTTTCTTT.

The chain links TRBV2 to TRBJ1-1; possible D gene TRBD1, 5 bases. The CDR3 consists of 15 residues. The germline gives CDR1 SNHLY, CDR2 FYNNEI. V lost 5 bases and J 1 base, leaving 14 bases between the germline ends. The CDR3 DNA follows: TGTGCCAGCAGTCAATACAGTGGACAGAACACTGAAGCTTTCTTT. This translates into CASSQYSGQNTEAFF.

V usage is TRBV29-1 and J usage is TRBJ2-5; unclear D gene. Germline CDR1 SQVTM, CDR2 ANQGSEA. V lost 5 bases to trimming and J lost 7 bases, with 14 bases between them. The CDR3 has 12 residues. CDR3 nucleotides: TGCAGCGTTCCCCGGGTTGGGTGGACCCAGTACTTC. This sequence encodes CSVPRVGWTQYF.

The CDR3 spells CSMNFPFQDTQYF. The CDR3 nucleotides are TGCAGCATGAACTTCCCGTTCCAAGATACGCAGTATTTT. V gene TRBV29-1 combines with J gene TRBJ2-3; D is unclear. CDR1 is SQVTM, CDR2 ANQGSEA, per germline. The CDR3 runs to 13 residues. Deletions cut 8 bases from V and 5 bases from J, with 17 bases between.